This TCR beta chain was found in a study of T cell repertoires in urothelial bladder cancer (dated by TCRdb to the late 2010s). Regarding the study in general: Of the roughly 12 resected lesions, three were clinically staged as cT0, three as cTa, three as cT1 and three as cT2 or greater. In the study, clonality of the TCR repertoire in bladder tumors was compared against clonality in benign bladder inflammation. Roughly 12 resected bladder lesions, consisting of urothelial carcinoma (UC+) and benign (UC-) specimens, were examined. Roughly 12 patients who had bladder lesions and were undergoing transurethral resection were prospectively identified.

The CDR3 numbers 14 residues from cysteine through phenylalanine. The read is trimmed to its CDR3 DNA, 42 bases read in frame from base 1. The junction shows trimming of 3 bases on V and 3 bases on J, plus 12 bases between the germline ends. The germline V gene gives CDR1 as SGHRS and CDR2 as YFSETQ. General conclusions and limits of the study: In carcinoma specimens, one T-cell clone made up as much as 17% of infiltrating lymphocytes, versus around 2.1% in benign specimens. Carcinoma specimens had a median tumor infiltrating lymphocyte percentage of about 2%, while benign specimens had a median of roughly 13%. Urothelial carcinoma specimens contained fewer T cells than benign specimens, with a median of approximately 5,000 versus 26,000.

The immunoSEQ assay was used to sequence the CDR3 region of the TCR beta chain. In the paper's pipeline: For each specimen, T-cell fraction, clonal dominance and maximum TCR clone frequency were calculated. TCRdb provides this immuneACCESS table in a form limited to in-frame rearrangements. Some clones are lacking; in checked studies, under half of them reflect an unresolved V gene, and why the rest are absent is not known. From that table come the V and J calls and clone size; the DNA was used to work out D and trimming. Present in this sample are some 2,600 clones, approximately 62% of which were seen just once. The ten largest clones capture about 16% of the sample. Resected bladder lesions that lacked urothelial carcinoma were classed as benign (UC-) specimens. Bladder lesion specimens were collected at transurethral resection and stored at -80C. DNA was isolated from bladder specimens obtained during transurethral resection.

This clone was observed a few times. Its antigen specificity is not known. The input lacks base qualities; no much larger clone sits a single base away. The rearrangement combines TRBV5-1 with TRBJ1-1; the D gene is not confidently resolved. Sequenced sample: bladder tissue. The receptor was derived from a human donor with a benign inflammatory bladder lesion. The CDR3 loop reads CASSSDGIYTEAFF. DNA sequence: TGCGCCAGCAGCTCGGACGGCATTTACACTGAAGCTTTCTTT.